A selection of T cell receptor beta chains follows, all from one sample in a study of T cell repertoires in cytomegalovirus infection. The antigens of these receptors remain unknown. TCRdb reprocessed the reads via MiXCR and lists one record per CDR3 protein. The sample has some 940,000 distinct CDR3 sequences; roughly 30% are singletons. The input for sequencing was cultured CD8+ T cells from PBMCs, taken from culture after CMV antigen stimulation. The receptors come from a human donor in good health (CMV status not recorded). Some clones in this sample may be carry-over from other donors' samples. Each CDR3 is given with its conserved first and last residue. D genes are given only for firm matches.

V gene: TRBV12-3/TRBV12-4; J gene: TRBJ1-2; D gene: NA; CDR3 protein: CASIKPLLDGRDYGYTF
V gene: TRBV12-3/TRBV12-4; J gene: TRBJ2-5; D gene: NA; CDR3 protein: CASSQQVQETQYF
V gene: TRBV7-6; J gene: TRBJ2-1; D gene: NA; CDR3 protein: CASSFLVGNEQFF
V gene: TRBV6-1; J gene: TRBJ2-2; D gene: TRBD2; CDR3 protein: CASRRTSGGGPTGELFF
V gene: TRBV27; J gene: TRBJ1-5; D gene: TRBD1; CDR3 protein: CASSSTLTGPWPQHF
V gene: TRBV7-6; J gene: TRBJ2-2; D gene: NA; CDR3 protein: CASSPTAGVNTGELFF
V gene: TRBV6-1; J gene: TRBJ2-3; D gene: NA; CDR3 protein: CASSEKGTSTDTQYF
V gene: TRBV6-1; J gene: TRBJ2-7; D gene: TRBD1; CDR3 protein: CASSHFSQGSHEQYF
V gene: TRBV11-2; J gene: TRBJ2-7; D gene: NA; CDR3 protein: CASSFYNHEQYF
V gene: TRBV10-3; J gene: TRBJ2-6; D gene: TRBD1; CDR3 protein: CAGIRPGTGTGANVLTF
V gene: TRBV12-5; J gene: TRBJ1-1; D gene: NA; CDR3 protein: CASGFGYTEAFF
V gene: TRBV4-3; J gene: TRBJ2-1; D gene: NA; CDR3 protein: CASSQGPSSENEQFF
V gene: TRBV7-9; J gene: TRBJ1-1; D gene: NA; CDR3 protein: CASSLSRDTLNTEAFF
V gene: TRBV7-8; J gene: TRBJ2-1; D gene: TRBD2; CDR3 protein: CASSLVRVTSGERSNEQFF
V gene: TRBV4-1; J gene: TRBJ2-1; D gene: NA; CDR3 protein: CASSLFKRAKGTGSYNEQFF
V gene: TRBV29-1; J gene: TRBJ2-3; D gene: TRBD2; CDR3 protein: CSVLPGLAGGSTDTQYF
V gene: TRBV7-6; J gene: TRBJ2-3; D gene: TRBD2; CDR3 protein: CASSLVGAGGPADTQYF
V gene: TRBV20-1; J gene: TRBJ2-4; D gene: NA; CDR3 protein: CSAQGTDKNIQYF
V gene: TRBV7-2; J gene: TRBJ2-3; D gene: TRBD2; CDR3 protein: CASSLNRINGGGAVTDTQYF
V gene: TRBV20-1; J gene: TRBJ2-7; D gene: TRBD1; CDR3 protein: CSASLRGQREQYF
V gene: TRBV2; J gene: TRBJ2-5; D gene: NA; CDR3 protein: CASTRVGEVQETQYF
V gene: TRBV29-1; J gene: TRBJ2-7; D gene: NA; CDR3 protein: CSVEGRFYEQYF
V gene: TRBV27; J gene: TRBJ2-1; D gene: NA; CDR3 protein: CASSLGSLSYNEQFF
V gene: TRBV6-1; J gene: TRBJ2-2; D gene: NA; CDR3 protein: CASSDLGAYTGELFF
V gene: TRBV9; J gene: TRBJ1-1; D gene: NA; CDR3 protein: CASGDWNTEAFF
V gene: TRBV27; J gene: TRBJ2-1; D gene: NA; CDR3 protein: CASTYGLAPYNEQFF
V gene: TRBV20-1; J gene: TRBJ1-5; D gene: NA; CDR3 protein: CSAQEMTGIQPQHF
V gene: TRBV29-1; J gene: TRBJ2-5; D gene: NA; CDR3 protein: CSVEGGRIQETQYF
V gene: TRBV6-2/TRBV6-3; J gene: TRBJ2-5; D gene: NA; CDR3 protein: CASETRIQETQYF
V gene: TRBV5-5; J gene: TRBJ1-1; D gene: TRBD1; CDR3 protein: CASSPKTGGAEAFF
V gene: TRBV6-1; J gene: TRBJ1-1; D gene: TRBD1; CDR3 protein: CASSPTDRGGTEAFF
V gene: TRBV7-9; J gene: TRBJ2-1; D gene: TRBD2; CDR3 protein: CASTPTSGGSISYNEQFF
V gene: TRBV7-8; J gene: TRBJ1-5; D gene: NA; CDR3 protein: CASSTLQGNQPQHF
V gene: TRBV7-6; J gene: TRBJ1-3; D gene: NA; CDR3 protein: CASSLVGLSAIYF
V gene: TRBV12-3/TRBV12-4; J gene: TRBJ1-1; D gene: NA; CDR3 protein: CASTLRGVRTEAFF
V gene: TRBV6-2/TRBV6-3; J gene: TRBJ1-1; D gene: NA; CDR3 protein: CASSYSGTTVPLGTEAFF
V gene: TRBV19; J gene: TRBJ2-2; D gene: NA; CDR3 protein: CASSIDMVNTGELFF
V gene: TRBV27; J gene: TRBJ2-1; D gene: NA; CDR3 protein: CASSLYRADEQFF
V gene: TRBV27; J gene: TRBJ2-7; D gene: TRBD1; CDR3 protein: CASSSPRQGGSEQYF
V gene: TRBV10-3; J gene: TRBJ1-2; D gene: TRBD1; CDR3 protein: CAIRVYRDRGVDGYTF
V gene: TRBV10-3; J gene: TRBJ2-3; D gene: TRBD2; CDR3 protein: CAISGGAFVDTQYF
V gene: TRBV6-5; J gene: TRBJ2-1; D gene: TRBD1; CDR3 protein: CASSIRTGFYNEQFF
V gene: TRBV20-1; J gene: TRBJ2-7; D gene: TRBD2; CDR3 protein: CSARDQSGGVYEQYF
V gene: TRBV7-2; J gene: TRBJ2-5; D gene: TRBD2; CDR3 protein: CASTQPLAGGGETQYF
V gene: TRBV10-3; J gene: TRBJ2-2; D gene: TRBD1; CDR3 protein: CAISGPGQGTGELFF
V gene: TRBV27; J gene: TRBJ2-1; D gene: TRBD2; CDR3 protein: CASSLGGTILNEQFF
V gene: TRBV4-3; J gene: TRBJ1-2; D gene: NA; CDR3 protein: CASSQEGGGIYGYTF
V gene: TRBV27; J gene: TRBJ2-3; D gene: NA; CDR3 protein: CASSPHSPDTQYF
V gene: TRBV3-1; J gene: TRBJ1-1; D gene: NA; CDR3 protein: CASSSAIGTEAFF
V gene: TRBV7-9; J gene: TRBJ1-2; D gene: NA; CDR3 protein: CASSLEPDMNYGYTF
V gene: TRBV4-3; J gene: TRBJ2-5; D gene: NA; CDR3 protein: CASSPTRGGGYQETQYF
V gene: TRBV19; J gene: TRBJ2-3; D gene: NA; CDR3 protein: CASPITGLDDTQYF
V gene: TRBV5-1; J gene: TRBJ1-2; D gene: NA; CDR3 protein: CASTPGSPFGGYTF